The 26 T cell receptor beta chains listed next were all sequenced from one sample in a study of T cell responses to AZD1222 COVID-19 vaccine. Assay used: immunoSEQ multiplex PCR; TCRdb lists only in-frame clones, some missing. The data show 70,000 to 90,000 clones, approximately 78% seen once. The sample here was peripheral blood, taken on day 0 of AZD1222 vaccination. These receptors all stem from an adult in good health.

The chain combines TRBV5-1 with TRBJ1-4; 7 bases are shared with TRBD1. Germline V lookup: CDR1 SGHRS, CDR2 YFSETQ. Unmatched junction bases numbered 5, after V lost 0 bases and J lost 6 bases. The CDR3 is 15 residues long. CDR3 amino acids: CASSLEPGQYEKLFF. The CDR3 nucleotides are TGCGCCAGCAGCTTGGAACCGGGACAGTATGAAAAACTGTTTTTT.

The DNA of the CDR3 is TGTGCCAGCAGCTTAGAGGGACGGGAACAGCCCCAGCATTTT. Translated, it gives CASSLEGREQPQHF. The gene calls are TRBV7-8 and TRBJ1-5, with D perhaps matching TRBD1 (5 bases). CDR1 and CDR2 from the germline V gene are SGHVS and FQNEAQ. Trimming removed 1 base at V and 7 bases at J, with 11 bases between. The CDR3 sequence is 14 residues long.

The V and J genes are TRBV11-2 and TRBJ1-4; D is possibly TRBD1 (6 bases). V shed 5 bases and J shed 8 bases, with 15 bases lying between them. In germline, CDR1 is SGHAT, CDR2 FQNNGV. The CDR3 is 14 residues long. CDR3 sequence reads: CASSLGGAAEKLFF. The CDR3 DNA reads TGTGCCAGCAGCCTTGGGGGGGCGGCCGAAAAACTGTTTTTT.

This clone has only one observation. CDR3 sequence: CASSLLTATDTEAFF. In nucleotides, the CDR3 is TGTGCCAGCAGCTTATTGACAGCAACGGACACTGAAGCTTTCTTT. The chain employs TRBV7-9 and TRBJ1-1; maybe TRBD1 (5 bases). CDR3 length equals 15 residues. Trimming took off 2 bases at V and 3 bases at J, with 13 bases between the two ends. Germline V CDR1 and CDR2: SEHNR, FQNEAQ (reference sequence).

The rearrangement joins TRBV6-5 to TRBJ2-7; D may be TRBD1 (7 bases). Germline CDR1 is MNHEY and CDR2 is SVGAGI. The V gene lost 0 bases and the J gene lost 0 bases, with 12 bases spanning the gap. This CDR3 comprises 16 residues. The CDR3 loop is CASSYSRRGPSYEQYF. The CDR3 DNA follows: TGTGCCAGCAGTTACTCAAGGAGGGGGCCCTCCTACGAGCAGTACTTC.

The J gene is TRBJ1-4, the V gene TRBV5-5, with D unclear. The V and J ends lost 2 bases and 1 base respectively, with 3 bases between them. The CDR3 extends over 13 amino acids. CDR1 and CDR2 from the germline V gene are SGHKS and YYEKEE (reference sequence). The CDR3 loop reads CASSFLTNEKLFF. For the CDR3, the DNA is TGTGCCAGCAGCTTTTTAACTAATGAAAAACTGTTTTTT.

V usage is TRBV4-2 and J usage is TRBJ2-1, with 7 bases matching TRBD1. The CDR3 totals 12 residues. The ends lost 7 bases at V and 8 bases at J; junction bases unmatched: 5. CDR1 and CDR2 from the germline V gene are LGHNA and YNFKEQ. The CDR3 coding sequence is TGTGCCAGCAAAAGGGGGCATGATGAGCAGTTCTTC. Translation: CASKRGHDEQFF.

The rearrangement joins TRBV29-1 to TRBJ2-5; D gene ambiguous. This CDR3 is built from 12 residues. The germline V gene has CDR1 SQVTM and CDR2 ANQGSEA. The V end lost 3 bases, the J end lost 9 bases, and 14 bases lay between the germline ends. CDR3 amino acids: CSVEADSLAQYF. The DNA for the CDR3 is TGCAGCGTTGAGGCAGATTCCCTGGCCCAGTACTTC.

This rearrangement joins TRBV6-5 to TRBJ2-5; D is perhaps TRBD1 (6 bases). The V gene lost 6 bases and the J gene lost 5 bases, with 13 bases spanning the gap. The CDR3 runs to 13 residues. Germline CDR1 is MNHEY and CDR2 is SVGAGI. This CDR3 is CASRSGDSETQYF. The CDR3 DNA sequence: TGTGCCAGCAGATCAGGGGATAGTGAGACCCAGTACTTC.

This clone came up a few times. V and J are TRBV5-1 and TRBJ1-2; D gene uncertain. In germline, CDR1 is SGHRS, CDR2 YFSETQ. This CDR3 has 14 amino acids. Trimming took off 2 bases at V and 4 bases at J, with 12 bases between the two ends. This CDR3 is CASSLETVSYGYTF. In DNA form, the CDR3 reads TGCGCCAGCAGCTTAGAAACAGTGAGCTATGGCTACACCTTC.

This chain joins TRBV7-6 and TRBJ2-1; 14 positions match TRBD2. Germline V CDR1 and CDR2: SGHVS, FNYEAQ. This CDR3 region has 17 residues. Trimming at V came to 1 base and at J to 6 bases, leaving 5 bases not matched to a gene. The CDR3 protein is CASSLVAGTSGSNEQFF. CDR3 coding DNA: TGTGCCAGCAGCTTAGTTGCCGGGACTAGCGGGAGCAATGAGCAGTTCTTC.

The chain employs TRBV28 and TRBJ2-5; maybe TRBD1 (6 bases). Per germline, CDR1 MDHEN and CDR2 SYDVKM. Deletions cut 8 bases from V and 7 bases from J, with 11 bases between. The CDR3 covers 11 residues. CDR3 amino acids: CASQGSGTQYF. CDR3 sequence (DNA): TGTGCCAGCCAGGGGTCGGGGACCCAGTACTTC.

The chain combines TRBV7-2 with TRBJ1-2; D is uncertain. The germline gives CDR1 SGHTA, CDR2 FQGNSA. This CDR3 comprises 15 residues. V lost 1 base to trimming and J lost 7 bases, with 16 bases between them. This CDR3 is CASSLDPAGLGGYTF. The CDR3 DNA follows: TGTGCCAGCAGCTTAGATCCCGCAGGTCTTGGTGGCTACACCTTC.

The chain joins TRBV2 to TRBJ2-2; D possibly corresponds to TRBD2 (6 bases). CDR3 length: 13 residues. Between the trimmed V and J ends, which lost 3 bases and 7 bases, there was a span of 9 bases. Germline V gene data show CDR1 as SNHLY and CDR2 as FYNNEI. The CDR3 bases are TGTGCCAGCAGTGACAGGGAGGACGGGGAGCTGTTTTTT. Protein sequence: CASSDREDGELFF.

The chain joins TRBV19 to TRBJ2-2, with a tentative D call TRBD2 (7 bases). The CDR3 contains 13 residues. The V end lost 10 bases, the J end lost 4 bases, and 13 bases lay between the germline ends. Germline CDR1 and CDR2: LNHDA and SQIVND (reference sequence). The CDR3 nucleotides are TGTGCCACCAGGGGAGGGAGCACCGGGGAGCTGTTTTTT. Translation: CATRGGSTGELFF.

The sample holds one count of this clone. The V call is TRBV5-8, the J call TRBJ1-3; D not resolved. CDR1 is SGHTS and CDR2 is YDEGEE in the germline V gene. This CDR3 has 12 residues. The V end lost 1 base, the J end lost 2 bases, and 1 base lay between the germline ends. The CDR3 here is CASSLTGNTIYF. DNA for the CDR3: TGTGCCAGCAGCTTGACTGGAAACACCATATATTTT.

V is TRBV5-1 and J is TRBJ1-1, with 9 bases aligning to TRBD1. CDR3 length: 13 residues. The V segment lost 3 bases and the J segment 5 bases; nucleotides outside the gene matches: 2. Germline CDR1 is SGHRS and CDR2 is YFSETQ. CDR3 nucleotides: TGCGCCAGCAGCTGGACAGGGGTTACTGAAGCTTTCTTT. Encoded protein: CASSWTGVTEAFF.

The chain employs TRBV2 and TRBJ2-1, with a weak D call TRBD1 (6 bases). Germline CDR1 SNHLY, CDR2 FYNNEI. Deletions cut 7 bases from V and 4 bases from J, with 14 bases between. CDR3 length equals 14 residues. The CDR3 DNA reads TGTGCCAGCACCCGACAGGACGTTTACAATGAGCAGTTCTTC. It yields the protein CASTRQDVYNEQFF.

The V and J genes are TRBV9 and TRBJ2-1; 7 bases fit TRBD2. Germline V gene lookup returns CDR1 SGDLS and CDR2 YYNGEE. The length of the CDR3 is 14 residues. J was trimmed by 7 bases and V by 4 bases; bases with no gene match: 8. The CDR3, as DNA: TGTGCCAGCAGCCTCCGGGACTATTTGAATGAGCAGTTCTTC. It is translated as CASSLRDYLNEQFF. The variable domain in full, completed from reference TRBV9 and TRBJ2-1, reads DSGVTQTPKHLITATGQRVTLRCSPRSGDLSVYWYQQSLDQGLQFLIQYYNGEERAKGNILERFSAQQFPDLHSELNLSSLELGDSALYFCASSLRDYLNEQFFGPGTRLTVL.

The chain has TRBV7-9 and TRBJ2-7; D remains ambiguous. CDR1 SEHNR and CDR2 FQNEAQ come from the germline V gene (reference sequence). V lost 0 bases and J 0 bases, leaving 3 bases between the germline ends. The length of the CDR3 is 13 residues. In DNA form, the CDR3 reads TGTGCCAGCAGCTTAGCCTCCTCCTACGAGCAGTACTTC. Translation: CASSLASSYEQYF.

J is TRBJ2-3 and V is TRBV7-2; the D is unclear. This CDR3 is built from 14 residues. V lost 3 bases and J lost 5, with 12 bases in between. Germline CDR1 and CDR2: SGHTA and FQGNSA. The CDR3 protein is CASSFLDVGDTQYF. As DNA, the CDR3 is TGTGCCAGCAGCTTCCTGGACGTCGGAGATACGCAGTATTTT.

The J gene is TRBJ1-4, the V gene TRBV9; 9 bases match TRBD1. Germline CDR1 SGDLS, CDR2 YYNGEE. J gave up 7 bases and V 4 bases, and 8 bases lay outside the gene matches. This CDR3 is built from 15 residues. The CDR3 here is CASSPWGTGSEKLFF. As DNA, the CDR3 is TGTGCCAGCAGCCCCTGGGGGACAGGGAGTGAAAAACTGTTTTTT.

V and J are TRBV29-1 and TRBJ1-3; D is undetermined. Germline V gene data show CDR1 as SQVTM and CDR2 as ANQGSEA. The CDR3 is made up of 13 amino acids. V was clipped by 4 bases and J by 1 base, with 8 bases between them. In DNA form, the CDR3 reads TGCAGCGTTGTAGGGTTATCTGGAAACACCATATATTTT. It specifies CSVVGLSGNTIYF.

The J gene is TRBJ2-7, the V gene TRBV5-1; either TRBD1 or TRBD2 may fit D (5 bases each). This CDR3 has 13 residues. Germline V gene lookup returns CDR1 SGHRS and CDR2 YFSETQ. The ends were cut back, 5 bases at V and 3 bases at J, with 12 bases in the middle. The CDR3 DNA sequence: TGCGCCAGCAGATCAGGGAGCGACTACGAGCAGTACTTC. Translated: CASRSGSDYEQYF.

The rearrangement uses TRBV3-1 (or the pseudogene TRBV3-2) and TRBJ1-2; unclear D gene. Germline-derived CDR1 and CDR2 are LGHDT and YNNKEL (reference sequence). V was pared by 0 bases and J by 2 bases, with 13 bases between. CDR3 length equals 16 residues. The CDR3 DNA sequence: TGTGCCAGCAGCCAAGAAGTTTACACAGCCAACTATGGCTACACCTTC. The encoded protein is CASSQEVYTANYGYTF.

V is TRBV19 and J is TRBJ1-2, with a weak D call TRBD1 (5 bases). V lost 5 bases, J lost 4 bases, and 17 bases lay in between. CDR1 and CDR2 (germline): LNHDA, SQIVND (reference sequence). The CDR3 runs 15 residues. The CDR3 reads CASSLPPPGPYGYTF. The CDR3 region has the DNA TGTGCCAGTAGTCTTCCTCCACCGGGACCCTATGGCTACACCTTC. Complete variable domain (other parts from reference TRBV19 and TRBJ1-2): DGGITQSPKYLFRKEGQNVTLSCEQNLNHDAMYWYRQDPGQGLRLIYYSQIVNDFQKGDIAEGYSVSREKKESFPLTVTSAQKNPTAFYLCASSLPPPGPYGYTFGSGTRLTVV.